This T cell receptor beta chain is drawn from a study of CD8+ T cells in alopecia areata. CDR3 length: 13 residues. Looked up from germline, CDR1 is SEHNR and CDR2 is FQNEAQ (reference sequence). The V end was cut by 1 base, the J end by 8 bases, with 11 bases between. Sequencing relied on a cDNA template that was reverse transcribed from extracted RNA. Clones were read by immunoSEQ multiplex PCR, and TCRdb kept only the in-frame ones, dropping some. The table has around 140,000 clones, around 49% seen once. Material: CD4+ T cells sorted from blood, obtained at week 0. The TCR comes from a human donor with alopecia areata. The genes are TRBV7-9 and TRBJ1-1; the D is unclear. DNA for the CDR3: TGTGCCAGCAGCTTAGTCGGCTCGAGAGAAGCTTTCTTT. Its translation is CASSLVGSREAFF.